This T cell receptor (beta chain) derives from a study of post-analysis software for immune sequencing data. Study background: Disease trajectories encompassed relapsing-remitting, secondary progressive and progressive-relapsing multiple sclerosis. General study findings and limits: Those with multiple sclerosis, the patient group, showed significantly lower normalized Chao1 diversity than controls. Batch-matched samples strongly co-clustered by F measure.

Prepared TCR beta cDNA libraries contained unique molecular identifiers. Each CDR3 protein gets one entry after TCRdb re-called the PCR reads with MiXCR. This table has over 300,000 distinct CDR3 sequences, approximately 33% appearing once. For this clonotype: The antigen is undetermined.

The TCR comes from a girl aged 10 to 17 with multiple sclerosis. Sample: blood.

CDR3 DNA: TGTGCCAGCAGTTCGGACGGAAGAGTGCTTTATGGCTACACCTTC. Its protein product is CASSSDGRVLYGYTF. The genes are TRBV27 and TRBJ1-2, with D hard to call. V lost 4 bases and J 5 bases, leaving 17 bases between the germline ends. CDR1 is MNHEY, CDR2 SMNVEV, per germline (reference sequence). The length of the CDR3 is 15 residues.